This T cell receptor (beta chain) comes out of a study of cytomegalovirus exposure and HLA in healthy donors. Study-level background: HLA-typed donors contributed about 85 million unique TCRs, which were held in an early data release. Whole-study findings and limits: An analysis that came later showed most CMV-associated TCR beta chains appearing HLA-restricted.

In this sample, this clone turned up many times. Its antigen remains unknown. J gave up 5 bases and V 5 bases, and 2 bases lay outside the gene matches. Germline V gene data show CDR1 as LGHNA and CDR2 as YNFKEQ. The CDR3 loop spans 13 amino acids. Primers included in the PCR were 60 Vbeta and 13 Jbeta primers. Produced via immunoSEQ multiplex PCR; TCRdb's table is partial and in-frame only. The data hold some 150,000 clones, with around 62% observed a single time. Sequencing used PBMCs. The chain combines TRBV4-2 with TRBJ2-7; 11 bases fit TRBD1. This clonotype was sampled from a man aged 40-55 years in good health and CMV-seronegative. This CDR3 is CASSRTGGNEQYF. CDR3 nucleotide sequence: TGTGCCAGCAGCAGGACAGGGGGCAACGAGCAGTACTTC.